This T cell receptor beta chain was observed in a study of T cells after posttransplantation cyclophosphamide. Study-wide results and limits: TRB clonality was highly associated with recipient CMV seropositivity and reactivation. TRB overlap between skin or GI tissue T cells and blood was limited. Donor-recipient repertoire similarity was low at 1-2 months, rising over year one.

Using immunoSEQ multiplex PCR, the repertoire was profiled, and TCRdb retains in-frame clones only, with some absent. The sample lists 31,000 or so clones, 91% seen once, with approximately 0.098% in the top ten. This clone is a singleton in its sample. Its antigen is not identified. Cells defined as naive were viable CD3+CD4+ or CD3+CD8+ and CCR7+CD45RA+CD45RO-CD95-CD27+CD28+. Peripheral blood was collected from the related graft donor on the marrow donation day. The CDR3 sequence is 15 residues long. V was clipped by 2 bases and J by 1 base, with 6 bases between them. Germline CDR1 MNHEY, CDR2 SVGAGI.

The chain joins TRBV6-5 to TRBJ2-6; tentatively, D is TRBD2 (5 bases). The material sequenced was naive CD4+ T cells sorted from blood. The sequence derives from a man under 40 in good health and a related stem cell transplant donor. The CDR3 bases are TGTGCCAGCAGTTACGGGGAGTCTGGGGCCAACGTCCTGACTTTC. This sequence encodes CASSYGESGANVLTF.